This entry lists 14 T cell receptor beta chains sequenced from one sample in a study of cytomegalovirus exposure and HLA in healthy donors. With 60 Vbeta and 13 Jbeta primers, the PCR was carried out. Produced via immunoSEQ multiplex PCR; TCRdb's table is partial and in-frame only. This sample has 110,000 or so clones, with just under 70% found just once. Sequencing was done on a sample of PBMCs. These receptor sequences come from a woman in her 70s in good health and CMV-seropositive.

V usage is TRBV15 and J usage is TRBJ1-1; D possibly corresponds to TRBD1 (6 bases). The CDR3 extends over 16 amino acids. Trimming removed 0 bases at V and 6 bases at J, with 17 bases between. The germline CDR1 and CDR2 sequences are LNHNV and YYDKDF (reference sequence). This CDR3 is CATSRDLDGGGPEAFF. CDR3 nucleotides: TGTGCCACCAGCAGAGATCTCGACGGGGGGGGGCCTGAAGCTTTCTTT.

This clone was detected once. The chain combines TRBV10-3 with TRBJ1-2; 8 nucleotides agree with TRBD1. This CDR3 is built from 14 residues. Germline V gene data show CDR1 as ENHRY and CDR2 as SYGVKD. The V and J ends lost 3 bases and 8 bases, in that order; junction bases with no gene match: 8. CDR3 bases: TGTGCCATCAGTGACTGGACAGGGATCGACGGCTACACCTTC. Protein sequence: CAISDWTGIDGYTF.

J is TRBJ1-2 and V is TRBV30; D perhaps matches TRBD1 (5 bases). The CDR3 has 13 residues. Trimming cost V 0 bases and J 4 bases, with 9 bases left between them. Germline loops: CDR1 GTSNPN, CDR2 SVGIG (reference sequence). This CDR3 reads CAWSVQATYGYTF. CDR3 sequence (DNA): TGTGCCTGGAGTGTACAGGCAACCTATGGCTACACCTTC.

The chain carries TRBV30 and TRBJ1-1; D call uncertain. V lost 8 bases to trimming and J lost 1 base, with 11 bases between them. The germline CDR1 and CDR2 sequences are GTSNPN and SVGIG (reference sequence). The CDR3 sequence is 12 residues long. The CDR3 coding sequence is TGTGCCCTCAGCGTAACGAACACTGAAGCTTTCTTT. It specifies CALSVTNTEAFF.

V usage is TRBV14 and J usage is TRBJ2-3; the match to TRBD2 covers 8 bases. The CDR3 is 15 amino acids. Germline assignment: CDR1 SGHDN and CDR2 FVKESK. With 3 bases clipped from V and 3 bases from J, the junction kept 5 bases outside the gene matches. The CDR3 protein is CASSQRGAPTDTQYF. CDR3 DNA sequence: TGTGCCAGCAGCCAGCGGGGGGCACCGACAGATACGCAGTATTTT.

The chain carries TRBV6-1 and TRBJ2-7, with TRBD1 identical over 7 bases. The CDR3 contains 13 residues. V shed 7 bases and J 3 bases; nucleotides not matched to a gene: 6. Per germline, CDR1 MNHNS and CDR2 SASEGT. The CDR3 loop is CASIRTGNYEQYF. CDR3 bases: TGTGCCAGCATTCGGACAGGAAACTACGAGCAGTACTTC.

This clone turned up a few times. This chain joins TRBV9 and TRBJ1-4, with D uncertain. Germline CDR1 reads SGDLS; CDR2 reads YYNGEE. CDR3 size: 15 residues. Trimming removed 0 bases at V and 5 bases at J, with 11 bases between. CDR3 sequence reads: CASSVVLPGNEKLFF. The DNA of the CDR3 is TGTGCCAGCAGCGTAGTACTTCCGGGGAATGAAAAACTGTTTTTT.

A word on this clone: One junction end does not reproduce the germline sequence, and a read error may be involved. Other DNA sequences from this sample encode an identical CDR3 as well. The chain carries TRBV2 and TRBJ1-2, with TRBD1 matching over 8 bases. Germline loops: CDR1 SNHLY, CDR2 FYNNEI. This CDR3 comprises 13 residues. This CDR3 reads CASSLGQGYGYTF. DNA of the CDR3: TGTGCTAGCAGCCTAGGACAGGGATATGGCTACACCTTC.

The CDR3 coding sequence is TGTGCCAGCGGAGTACAGGGCGGTCAGCCCCAGCATTTT. This sequence encodes CASGVQGGQPQHF. The rearrangement links TRBV6-5 to TRBJ1-5; D is perhaps TRBD1 (6 bases). This CDR3 is 13 amino acids long. The germline V and J ends were trimmed by 8 bases and 6 bases, with 14 bases remaining between them. CDR1 is MNHEY, CDR2 SVGAGI, per germline.

The rearrangement links TRBV27 to TRBJ2-5, with 14 bases identical to TRBD2. CDR3 size: 16 residues. Germline lookup yields CDR1 MNHEY and CDR2 SMNVEV (reference sequence). J was trimmed by 5 bases and V by 0 bases; bases with no gene match: 2. CDR3 in amino acids: CASSLSWTSGGETQYF. As DNA, the CDR3 is TGTGCCAGCAGTTTATCGTGGACTAGCGGGGGGGAGACCCAGTACTTC.

CDR3 bases: TGCGCCAGCAGCCAAGTCCTAGCGGGGGCGAACACCGGGGAGCTGTTTTTT. Its protein is CASSQVLAGANTGELFF. V is TRBV4-1 and J is TRBJ2-2; 10 nucleotides align to TRBD2. CDR1 is MGHRA and CDR2 is YSYEKL in the germline V gene. The CDR3 length is 17 residues. Trimming at V came to 1 base and at J to 0 bases, leaving 2 bases not matched to a gene.

The rearrangement joins TRBV6-1 to TRBJ1-5; possible D gene TRBD1, 5 bases. The ends were cut back, 4 bases at V and 3 bases at J, with 10 bases in the middle. Germline CDR1 MNHNS, CDR2 SASEGT. The CDR3 is made up of 14 amino acids. CDR3 sequence: CASSADSPNQPQHF. DNA for the CDR3: TGTGCCAGCAGTGCAGACAGCCCCAATCAGCCCCAGCATTTT.

V is TRBV5-1 and J is TRBJ2-7; D remains ambiguous. The germline V gene encodes CDR1 SGHRS and CDR2 YFSETQ. The V end lost 2 bases, the J end lost 5 bases, and 14 bases lay between the germline ends. CDR3 length: 14 amino acids. CDR3 loop: CASSLTSLVDEQYF. As DNA, the CDR3 is TGCGCCAGCAGCTTAACTTCCCTCGTTGACGAGCAGTACTTC.

A few counts support this clone. This sequence joins TRBV10-3 and TRBJ1-1; TRBD1 agrees at 9 bases. The CDR3 has 17 amino acids. The V gene end was trimmed by 4 bases and the J gene end by 0 bases; junction bases not matched to a gene: 9. The germline V gene encodes CDR1 ENHRY and CDR2 SYGVKD. The CDR3 sequence is CAISGGAGQGMNTEAFF. The CDR3 DNA follows: TGTGCCATCAGTGGGGGGGCGGGACAGGGAATGAACACTGAAGCTTTCTTT.